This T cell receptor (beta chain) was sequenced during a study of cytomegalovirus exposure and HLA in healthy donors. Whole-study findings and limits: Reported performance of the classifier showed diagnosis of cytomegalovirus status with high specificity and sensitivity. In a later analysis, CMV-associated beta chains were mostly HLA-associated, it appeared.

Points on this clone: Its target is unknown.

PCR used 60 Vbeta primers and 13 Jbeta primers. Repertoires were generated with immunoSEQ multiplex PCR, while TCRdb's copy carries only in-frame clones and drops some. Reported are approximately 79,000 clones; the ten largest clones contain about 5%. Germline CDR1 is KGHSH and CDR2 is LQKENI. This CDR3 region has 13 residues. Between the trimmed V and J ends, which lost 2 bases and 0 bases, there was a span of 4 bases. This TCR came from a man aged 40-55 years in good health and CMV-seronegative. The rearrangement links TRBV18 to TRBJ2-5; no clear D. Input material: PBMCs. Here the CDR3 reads CASSPSYQETQYF. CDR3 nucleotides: TGTGCCAGCTCACCATCGTACCAAGAGACCCAGTACTTC.